This T cell receptor beta chain is from a study of blood T cell repertoires in COVID-19. How the authors handled the data: Nucleated cell number was recorded as an estimate derived from reference gene primer amplification. Assay used: immunoSEQ multiplex PCR; TCRdb lists only in-frame clones, some missing. The V and J calls and clone size are taken from that table; D and trimming were inferred from the DNA. The data contain around 270,000 clones, about 89% of them singletons. Germline V gene data show CDR1 as LNHDA and CDR2 as SQIVND (reference sequence). With V trimmed by 5 bases and J by 3 bases, 12 bases remained unmatched. CDR3 length equals 16 residues.

The specimen was peripheral blood. The chain is built from TRBV19 and TRBJ1-1, with 7 positions matching TRBD1. This receptor was taken from a man aged 35 to 55 who had recovered from COVID-19. CDR3 residues: CASSGEQGRPHTEAFF. The CDR3 DNA sequence: TGTGCCAGTAGTGGGGAACAGGGGAGGCCCCACACTGAAGCTTTCTTT. Supplemented by reference TRBV19 and TRBJ1-1, the full variable domain reads DGGITQSPKYLFRKEGQNVTLSCEQNLNHDAMYWYRQDPGQGLRLIYYSQIVNDFQKGDIAEGYSVSREKKESFPLTVTSAQKNPTAFYLCASSGEQGRPHTEAFFGQGTRLTVV.